The entry below describes one TCR beta chain. There is no known antigen for this receptor. No base quality values were provided; no much bigger clone lies one nucleotide off. This record belongs to a study of blood T cells in healthy people across ages (dated by TCRdb to 2014 to 2015). For the wider study: In model experiments, template switching captured about one uniquely barcoded TCR beta cDNA molecule for every two T cells. The study measured age-related changes in TCR beta repertoire diversity using deep sequencing normalized with unique cDNA molecular identifiers. Donors of different ages were randomly distributed across sequencing lanes to avoid experimental bias. The study analyzed two additional independent replicas of 1 million unique cDNA reads from the same blood draw for two donors, one aged 18 to 29 and one aged 80 or older. Donors were grouped into four age groups: young (average roughly 15 years), middle-aged (39), aged (about 60) and long-lived (about 90). What the work shows at the level of the full study, not this receptor alone: A strong correlation was found between observed TCR beta diversity and the percentage of naive T cells measured by flow cytometry. The CMV infection status of donors was not known, potentially confounding age-related changes in expanded clonotypes. Conclusive comparison of naive and antigen-experienced compartments was prevented by the profiling of bulk unsorted PBMCs. Observed TCR beta diversity per million T cells fell roughly linearly with age, and a significant reduction was already apparent by age roughly 40. Estimates of total diversity based on one million sequenced T cells were considered lower bounds and underestimates. Compared with the aged group, the long-lived group had more naive CD4+ T cells, fewer expanded clones and increased TCR diversity, suggesting age selection.

The library came from 5' RACE. The listed sequencing device is Illumina HiSeq 2500. The second PCR ran for roughly 6 to 11 cycles and used a J-beta primer mix along with a sample-barcoded 5' primer. A template-switch 5' adaptor carrying 12 random nucleotides introduced a unique molecular identifier onto each TCR beta cDNA molecule. At least 3 million CDR3-containing paired-end reads were obtained from each sample. The Mint cDNA synthesis kit, primed by a TRBC-specific oligonucleotide, was used to synthesize first-strand cDNA from all RNA. Following uracil-DNA glycosylase treatment, a first 18-cycle PCR with universal primers M1SS and BC2_uni_R was performed on all cDNA. Processing in the source paper ran as follows. For normalization, 1 million high-quality reads, each with a distinct molecular identifier, were randomly selected from each sample. Reads with shared molecular identifiers were discarded instead of being binned into consensus sequences. CDR3 identification, clonotype clustering and error correction used MiTCR with a Q25 quality threshold and the strictest error-elimination algorithm. A nonparametric unseen species model using Euler transformation provided a lower-bound estimate of total TCR beta diversity. TCRdb reran the public reads through fastp at Q25 and MiXCR, keeping productive beta chains. Identical CDR3 proteins give one entry, which carries the most common genes and DNA. TCRdb, not the authors, supplied the V and J calls. This sample comprises about 830,000 distinct CDR3 sequences, about three fifths of them detected only once. Jointly, the top ten make up about 20% of the sample.

The CDR3 has 15 amino acids, counting the end cysteine and phenylalanine. Only the CDR3 DNA is retained, 45 bases long and in frame from the first base. V lost 5 bases and J lost 6 bases, and the count of bases not matched to a germline gene is 9. Systemically healthy Caucasian individuals from Russia, approximately 39 in total and aged roughly 6 to 100 years, were included as donors. About 10 milliliters of peripheral blood were collected from each donor into EDTA-treated Vacutainer tubes. Ficoll-Paque density-gradient centrifugation was used to isolate PBMCs, with at least 7 million per sample. Total RNA, at least 6 micrograms per sample, was extracted from PBMCs with Trizol reagent. The percentages of naive CD45RAhigh/CD27high T cells were determined by flow cytometry on a PBMC aliquot from every donor.

This receptor was identified in a man aged 25-40 years in good health. Sequencing was done on a sample of blood. The rearrangement joined TRBV12-3 or TRBV12-4 to TRBJ2-2; 7 of the junction bases match TRBD1. The CDR3 in this case is CASSVMTGSAGELFF. The nucleotides are TGTGCCAGCAGTGTTATGACAGGGAGCGCCGGGGAGCTGTTTTTT.